This is a list of T cell receptor beta chains from one sample in a study of regulatory and conventional T cells in RAG deficiency. TCRdb's table, derived via immunoSEQ multiplex PCR, lists solely in-frame clones and lacks some. The sample carries fewer than 40,000 clones, approximately 96% recorded once. This sample also belongs to another study, concerning regulatory T cells.

The sequenced material came from CD25- CD4+ T cells sorted from blood. These receptors came from a human donor in good health. CDR3s include the opening cysteine and the closing phenylalanine or tryptophan. D genes are given only for firm matches. Expanded clones are given a class, and other clones once, few, many or no size at all.

D: -; J: TRBJ2-7; size: -; V: TRBV27; CDR3: CASSLSGSTAYYEQYF; DNA: TGTGCCAGCAGTTTATCGGGTAGCACCGCATACTACGAGCAGTACTTC
D: TRBD2; J: TRBJ2-2; size: -; V: TRBV5-1; CDR3: CASMSIAGGTGELFF; DNA: TGCGCCAGCATGAGCATAGCGGGAGGCACCGGGGAGCTGTTTTTT
D: TRBD1; J: TRBJ1-5; size: -; V: TRBV10-1; CDR3: CASSDGTGGHPNQPQHF; DNA: TGCGCCAGCAGTGATGGGACAGGGGGCCACCCTAATCAGCCCCAGCATTTT
D: -; J: TRBJ1-1; size: -; V: TRBV18; CDR3: CASSPPTGLQNTEAFF; DNA: TGTGCCAGCTCACCACCTACGGGTCTCCAGAACACTGAAGCTTTCTTT
D: TRBD2; J: TRBJ2-1; size: -; V: TRBV5-1; CDR3: CASSRRPRTSGESSYNEQFF; DNA: TGCGCCAGCAGCAGACGACCCAGGACTAGCGGGGAGAGCTCCTACAATGAGCAGTTCTTC
D: -; J: TRBJ2-2; size: -; V: TRBV4-1; CDR3: CASRVDRTGELFF; DNA: TGCGCCAGCAGAGTGGACAGAACCGGGGAGCTGTTTTTT
D: TRBD2; J: TRBJ2-3; size: -; V: TRBV4-1; CDR3: CASSQTSATDTQYF; DNA: TGCGCCAGCAGCCAAACTAGCGCGACAGATACGCAGTATTTT
D: -; J: TRBJ2-7; size: -; V: TRBV11-2; CDR3: CASSSGGSRGRHEQYF; DNA: TGTGCCAGCAGCTCAGGGGGGAGTAGGGGTCGGCACGAGCAGTACTTC
D: -; J: TRBJ2-5; size: -; V: TRBV5-6; CDR3: CASSLTEKRETQYF; DNA: TGTGCCAGCAGCTTGACAGAGAAGCGGGAGACCCAGTACTTC
D: TRBD1; J: TRBJ2-7; size: -; V: TRBV7-2; CDR3: CASSFIHRDRGFHEQYF; DNA: TGTGCCAGCAGCTTCATCCACCGGGACAGGGGATTTCACGAGCAGTACTTC
D: -; J: TRBJ1-1; size: -; V: TRBV10-3; CDR3: CAIRGGTEDQDTEAFF; DNA: TGTGCCATCCGGGGGGGGACGGAGGATCAGGACACTGAAGCTTTCTTT
D: -; J: TRBJ2-6; size: -; V: TRBV5-1; CDR3: CASSLIRGAISGANVLTF; DNA: TGCGCCAGCAGCTTGATTCGGGGGGCGATCTCTGGGGCCAACGTCCTGACTTTC
D: -; J: TRBJ1-3; size: -; V: TRBV7-6; CDR3: CASSLGSSGNTIYF; DNA: TGTGCCAGCAGCTTAGGGAGCTCTGGAAACACCATATATTTT
D: -; J: TRBJ2-5; size: -; V: TRBV2; CDR3: CASQAPQIKSLSQETQYF; DNA: TGTGCCAGCCAGGCCCCCCAAATAAAAAGCCTGAGTCAAGAGACCCAGTACTTC
D: -; J: TRBJ2-7; size: -; V: TRBV28; CDR3: CASIVAGSTYEQYF; DNA: TGTGCCAGCATCGTGGCCGGGAGCACCTACGAGCAGTACTTC
D: -; J: TRBJ1-1; size: -; V: TRBV4-1; CDR3: CASSQDRRINEQTEAFF; DNA: TGCGCCAGCAGCCAAGATCGACGAATTAATGAACAGACTGAAGCTTTCTTT
D: TRBD1; J: TRBJ1-1; size: -; V: TRBV7-2; CDR3: CASSTRQGNTEAFF; DNA: TGTGCCAGCAGCACACGACAGGGGAACACTGAAGCTTTCTTT
D: TRBD2; J: TRBJ2-7; size: -; V: TRBV30; CDR3: CACSSGYEQYF; DNA: TGTGCCTGCTCTAGCGGCTACGAGCAGTACTTC
D: TRBD2; J: TRBJ2-3; size: -; V: TRBV4-2; CDR3: CASSQVSRGGLGDTQYF; DNA: TGTGCCAGCAGCCAAGTTAGCCGGGGGGGCCTGGGAGATACGCAGTATTTT
D: TRBD2; J: TRBJ2-5; size: -; V: TRBV7-6; CDR3: CASSSSTSGTPTNVQETQYF; DNA: TGTGCCAGCAGCTCTTCGACTAGCGGGACACCAACTAACGTACAAGAGACCCAGTACTTC
D: TRBD2; J: TRBJ2-5; size: once; V: TRBV11-2; CDR3: CASSSRGLAGGETQYF; DNA: TGTGCCAGCAGCTCTCGTGGACTAGCGGGAGGAGAGACCCAGTACTTC
D: TRBD2; J: TRBJ2-7; size: -; V: TRBV7-2; CDR3: CASSPGGARYDEQYF; DNA: TGTGCCAGCAGCCCGGGGGGGGCCAGGTACGACGAGCAGTACTTC
D: -; J: TRBJ2-7; size: -; V: TRBV6-5; CDR3: CATTGGKIHEQYF; DNA: TGTGCCACCACCGGGGGTAAGATCCACGAGCAGTACTTC
D: TRBD2; J: TRBJ2-7; size: -; V: TRBV4-1; CDR3: CASSQSPTSGYEQYF; DNA: TGCGCCAGCAGCCAAAGCCCGACTAGCGGATACGAGCAGTACTTC
D: TRBD1; J: TRBJ1-2; size: -; V: TRBV30; CDR3: CAWTRGLYYGYTF; DNA: TGTGCCTGGACCAGGGGGCTATACTATGGCTACACCTTC
D: -; J: TRBJ1-2; size: -; V: TRBV4-1; CDR3: CASSQGARNSYGYTF; DNA: TGCGCCAGCAGCCAAGGGGCCAGAAACTCCTATGGCTACACCTTC
D: -; J: TRBJ2-1; size: -; V: TRBV20-1; CDR3: CSAYRVNEQFF; DNA: TGCAGTGCCTACAGGGTCAATGAGCAGTTCTTC
D: -; J: TRBJ2-1; size: -; V: TRBV5-5; CDR3: CASSLDPSSYNEQFF; DNA: TGTGCCAGCAGCTTGGACCCGAGCTCCTACAATGAGCAGTTCTTC
D: TRBD2; J: TRBJ2-7; size: -; V: TRBV11-2; CDR3: CASSLDLTSGYEQYF; DNA: TGTGCCAGCAGCTTAGATCTGACTAGCGGATACGAGCAGTACTTC
D: TRBD1; J: TRBJ2-5; size: -; V: TRBV28; CDR3: CASSLVDRFGTQYF; DNA: TGTGCCAGCAGTCTGGTGGACAGGTTTGGGACCCAGTACTTC
D: TRBD1; J: TRBJ1-1; size: -; V: TRBV5-1; CDR3: CASSGNRGNTEAFF; DNA: TGCGCCAGCAGCGGGAACAGGGGGAACACTGAAGCTTTCTTT
D: TRBD1; J: TRBJ1-5; size: -; V: TRBV7-2; CDR3: CASSDRTGEMPQHF; DNA: TGTGCCAGCAGCGACCGGACAGGGGAGATGCCCCAGCATTTT
D: TRBD1; J: TRBJ2-3; size: -; V: TRBV5-4; CDR3: CASSGGTGPTDTQYF; DNA: TGTGCCAGCAGCGGCGGGACAGGGCCGACAGATACGCAGTATTTT
D: -; J: TRBJ2-7; size: -; V: TRBV7-2; CDR3: CASSSGRYSHSYEQYF; DNA: TGTGCCAGCAGCAGCGGCCGATACTCACACTCCTACGAGCAGTACTTC
D: TRBD1; J: TRBJ2-3; size: -; V: TRBV5-4; CDR3: CASSSGQGVTDTQYF; DNA: TGTGCCAGCAGTTCCGGGCAGGGGGTCACAGATACGCAGTATTTT
D: -; J: TRBJ2-1; size: -; V: TRBV7-9; CDR3: CASSPQGRTNPSSYNEQFF; DNA: TGTGCCAGCAGCCCCCAGGGGCGGACCAACCCAAGCTCCTACAATGAGCAGTTCTTC
D: TRBD1; J: TRBJ1-6; size: -; V: TRBV5-1; CDR3: CASSRTLDRDNSPLHF; DNA: TGCGCCAGCAGCCGTACCCTCGACAGGGACAATTCACCCCTCCACTTT
D: TRBD1; J: TRBJ1-4; size: -; V: TRBV6-5; CDR3: CASRRHRGLGEKLFF; DNA: TGTGCCAGCAGACGCCACAGGGGATTAGGCGAAAAACTGTTTTTT
D: -; J: TRBJ1-2; size: -; V: TRBV19; CDR3: CASRAGQVANYGYTF; DNA: TGTGCCAGTAGAGCGGGACAAGTGGCTAACTATGGCTACACCTTC
D: -; J: TRBJ2-7; size: -; V: TRBV20-1; CDR3: CSAGGHYEQYF; DNA: TGCAGTGCTGGGGGCCACTACGAGCAGTACTTC
D: -; J: TRBJ2-3; size: -; V: TRBV6-4; CDR3: CASSPRGTSTDTQYF; DNA: TGTGCCAGCAGTCCCCGGGGTACTAGCACAGATACGCAGTATTTT
D: -; J: TRBJ1-4; size: -; V: TRBV19; CDR3: CASSKQVGANEKLFF; DNA: TGTGCCAGTAGTAAACAGGTTGGGGCTAATGAAAAACTGTTTTTT
D: -; J: TRBJ1-1; size: -; V: TRBV7-3; CDR3: CASSSSGLNTEAFF; DNA: TGTGCCAGCAGCTCCTCGGGTTTGAACACTGAAGCTTTCTTT
D: -; J: TRBJ2-5; size: -; V: TRBV5-4; CDR3: CASSTPGTFGETQYF; DNA: TGTGCCAGCAGCACCCCCGGGACTTTCGGGGAGACCCAGTACTTC
D: TRBD1; J: TRBJ1-4; size: few; V: TRBV6-6; CDR3: CASSYDRADEKLFF; DNA: TGTGCCAGCAGTTATGACAGGGCCGATGAAAAACTGTTTTTT
D: -; J: TRBJ1-2; size: -; V: TRBV7-9; CDR3: CASSPDGGPRGYTF; DNA: TGTGCCAGCAGCCCAGACGGGGGGCCGCGGGGCTACACCTTC
D: -; J: TRBJ2-7; size: -; V: TRBV29-1; CDR3: CSVDVGTPTYEQYF; DNA: TGCAGCGTTGATGTGGGGACACCCACCTACGAGCAGTACTTC
D: -; J: TRBJ1-1; size: -; V: TRBV13; CDR3: CASSPWGGKNTEAFF; DNA: TGTGCCAGCAGTCCCTGGGGGGGGAAGAACACTGAAGCTTTCTTT
D: -; J: TRBJ1-1; size: -; V: TRBV14; CDR3: CASSQDLNTEAFF; DNA: TGTGCCAGCAGCCAAGACTTAAACACTGAAGCTTTCTTT
D: -; J: TRBJ2-5; size: once; V: TRBV15; CDR3: CATAPAGAQTKETQYF; DNA: TGTGCCACCGCTCCGGCGGGCGCTCAGACCAAAGAGACCCAGTACTTC
D: TRBD2; J: TRBJ2-7; size: -; V: TRBV19; CDR3: CASSIGLAGSYEQYF; DNA: TGTGCCAGTAGTATCGGTCTAGCGGGGTCCTACGAGCAGTACTTC
D: TRBD1; J: TRBJ1-1; size: -; V: TRBV18; CDR3: CASSLGTGVNTEAFF; DNA: TGTGCCAGCTCACTCGGGACAGGCGTGAACACTGAAGCTTTCTTT